The present T cell receptor (beta chain) was sequenced within a study of response to subunit inactivated influenza vaccine. With 0 bases removed from V and 3 bases from J, the gap between germline ends came to 12 bases. Germline CDR1 is DFQATT and CDR2 is SNEGSKA (reference sequence). CDR3 size: 14 residues. Regarding this clonotype: Antigen specificity is unknown.

Study findings and constraints: Researchers suggested that each seasonal influenza vaccination recruits few new T cells.

Each CDR3 protein is one row after TCRdb ran MiXCR on the RT-PCR reads. The sample consists of around 650,000 distinct CDR3 sequences, around 16% of them appearing once. Source: PBMCs from blood, taken 12 days after vaccination. This clonotype was obtained from a man aged 45-65 years who received an inactivated influenza vaccine. The chain combines TRBV20-1 with TRBJ2-7, with D possibly TRBD1 on 6 matching bases. CDR3 sequence reads: CSARDQLRGYEQYF. Written as DNA, the CDR3 is TGCAGTGCTAGAGATCAGCTCAGGGGCTACGAGCAGTACTTC.